These 14 T cell receptor beta chains originate from one sample sequenced in a study of radiotherapy plus CTLA-4 blockade in lung cancer. TCRdb keeps only in-frame clones here, not all; method: immunoSEQ multiplex PCR. The sample holds fewer than 40,000 clones, about 68% seen once. The starting material was peripheral blood, obtained from a patient treated with radiotherapy plus ipilimumab. Every receptor here comes from a human donor with non-small cell lung cancer who had stable disease on radiotherapy plus ipilimumab.

The chain recombines TRBV19 with TRBJ2-3; 9 nucleotides line up with TRBD1. Germline assignment: CDR1 LNHDA and CDR2 SQIVND (reference sequence). V lost 7 bases to trimming and J lost 6 bases; unmatched junction nucleotides: 14. This CDR3 spans 16 amino acids. This chain's CDR3 is CASTLTGQGIVDTQYF. In DNA, the CDR3 is TGTGCCAGTACCCTGACGGGACAGGGTATCGTTGATACGCAGTATTTT.

This clone has a handful of counts. The chain combines TRBV5-1 with TRBJ2-3; TRBD1 or TRBD2 may be the D gene (6 bases each). V was pared by 0 bases and J by 0 bases, with 8 bases between. The V gene's germline CDR1 is SGHRS and CDR2 YFSETQ. This CDR3 comprises 15 residues. CDR3 amino acids: CASSLAGASTDTQYF. CDR3 DNA: TGCGCCAGCAGCTTGGCGGGGGCTAGCACAGATACGCAGTATTTT.

The chain recombines TRBV6-5 with TRBJ1-2; TRBD1 is a possible D gene (6 bases). The ends were cut back, 6 bases at V and 8 bases at J, with 13 bases in the middle. CDR1 is MNHEY, CDR2 SVGAGI, per germline. The CDR3 covers 12 residues. CDR3 sequence: CASSFLGGGYTF. CDR3 nucleotide sequence: TGTGCCAGCAGCTTCCTGGGGGGCGGCTACACCTTC.

The chain is built from TRBV5-4 and TRBJ2-5, with 15 bases that match TRBD2. The junction had 7 bases not matched to a gene; V was cut back by 2 bases and J by 5 bases. Germline loops: CDR1 SGHNT, CDR2 YYREEE (reference sequence). The CDR3 length is 17 residues. The CDR3 here is CASSFRTSGGDWETQYF. CDR3 in DNA: TGTGCCAGCAGCTTCCGGACTAGCGGGGGGGATTGGGAGACCCAGTACTTC.

The chain carries TRBV4-3 and TRBJ2-3, with 7 positions matching TRBD1. The germline V gene has CDR1 LGHNA and CDR2 YSLEER. J was trimmed by 3 bases and V by 0 bases; bases with no gene match: 15. There are 19 residues in the CDR3. The CDR3 coding sequence is TGCGCCAGCAGCCAAGACCCACCCGCGGACAGGCCTAATACAGATACGCAGTATTTT. It is translated as CASSQDPPADRPNTDTQYF.

The chain carries TRBV10-3 and TRBJ1-2, with TRBD1 matching over 11 bases. The CDR3 covers 13 residues. V shed 4 bases and J 7 bases; nucleotides not matched to a gene: 2. Germline assignment: CDR1 ENHRY and CDR2 SYGVKD. The CDR3 loop reads CAISGTGGIGYTF. Here the CDR3 DNA reads TGTGCCATCAGTGGGACAGGGGGCATTGGCTACACCTTC.

The CDR3 DNA follows: TGTGCCAGCAGCTTGGGGCGCCAGCTTAACACTGAAGCTTTCTTT. Protein: CASSLGRQLNTEAFF. This chain connects TRBV5-6 to TRBJ1-1, with D uncertain. CDR3 length: 15 residues. Germline-derived CDR1 and CDR2 are SGHDT and YYEEEE. Trimming stripped 0 bases from V and 2 bases from J, with 11 bases between. The variable domain in full, completed from reference TRBV5-6 and TRBJ1-1, reads DAGVTQSPTHLIKTRGQQVTLRCSPKSGHDTVSWYQQALGQGPQFIFQYYEEEERQRGNFPDRFSGHQFPNYSSELNVNALLLGDSALYLCASSLGRQLNTEAFFGQGTRLTVV.

This clone has just a few counts. This rearrangement joins TRBV7-2 to TRBJ2-2; D is undetermined. The CDR3 has 17 amino acids. V was clipped by 1 base and J by 6 bases, with 18 bases between them. In germline, CDR1 is SGHTA, CDR2 FQGNSA. The CDR3 loop is CASSLDPAKVEAGELFF. As DNA, the CDR3 is TGTGCCAGCAGCTTAGATCCTGCGAAGGTAGAGGCCGGGGAGCTGTTTTTT.

CDR3 sequence: CASRPFGQETQYF. CDR3 nucleotides: TGTGCCAGTAGACCGTTCGGCCAAGAGACCCAGTACTTC. The rearrangement links TRBV19 to TRBJ2-5; no clear D. There are 13 residues in the CDR3. From germline, CDR1 is LNHDA and CDR2 SQIVND (reference sequence). Trimming cost V 6 bases and J 1 base, with 9 bases left between them.

The CDR3 DNA sequence: TGTGCCTGGAGTGTCCAGGGAGACACTGAAGCTTTCTTT. Its translation is CAWSVQGDTEAFF. The J gene is TRBJ1-1, the V gene TRBV30, with D perhaps matching TRBD1 (5 bases). The CDR3 has 13 residues. The V and J ends lost 0 bases and 3 bases respectively, with 8 bases between them. Per the germline V gene, CDR1 is GTSNPN and CDR2 is SVGIG (reference sequence).

The chain recombines TRBV10-2 with TRBJ2-3; D perhaps matches TRBD2 (5 bases). The CDR3 spans 14 residues. CDR1 WSHSY and CDR2 SAAADI come from the germline V gene. V was cut by 6 bases and J by 5 bases, with 15 bases left in between. This chain's CDR3 is CASRRTDTGDTQYF. The DNA for the CDR3 is TGCGCCAGCAGGCGGACTGACACGGGAGATACGCAGTATTTT.

V gene TRBV11-2 combines with J gene TRBJ1-5; 11 nucleotides agree with TRBD1. This CDR3 region has 19 residues. The V segment lost 3 bases and the J segment 2 bases; nucleotides outside the gene matches: 12. Germline V gene data show CDR1 as SGHAT and CDR2 as FQNNGV. Here the CDR3 reads CASSLAGTGGYSGNQPQHF. The CDR3 DNA reads as TGTGCCAGCAGCTTGGCCGGGACAGGGGGTTATTCGGGCAATCAGCCCCAGCATTTT.

The chain has TRBV5-6 and TRBJ1-5, with D maybe TRBD1 (6 bases). Germline V CDR1 and CDR2: SGHDT, YYEEEE. This CDR3 is 15 amino acids long. V was cut by 0 bases and J by 2 bases, with 9 bases left in between. The CDR3 DNA is TGTGCCAGCAGCTTGGGGTCAGGGGGCAATCAGCCCCAGCATTTT. Its translation is CASSLGSGGNQPQHF.

The genes are TRBV19 and TRBJ1-1; TRBD1 aligns across 7 bases. The length of the CDR3 is 14 residues. The germline CDR1 and CDR2 sequences are LNHDA and SQIVND (reference sequence). Losses at the gene ends were 3 bases for V and 4 bases for J; bases not matched to a gene: 5. CDR3 sequence: CASSIGQVVTEAFF. The DNA for the CDR3 is TGTGCCAGTAGTATTGGACAGGTGGTCACTGAAGCTTTCTTT.